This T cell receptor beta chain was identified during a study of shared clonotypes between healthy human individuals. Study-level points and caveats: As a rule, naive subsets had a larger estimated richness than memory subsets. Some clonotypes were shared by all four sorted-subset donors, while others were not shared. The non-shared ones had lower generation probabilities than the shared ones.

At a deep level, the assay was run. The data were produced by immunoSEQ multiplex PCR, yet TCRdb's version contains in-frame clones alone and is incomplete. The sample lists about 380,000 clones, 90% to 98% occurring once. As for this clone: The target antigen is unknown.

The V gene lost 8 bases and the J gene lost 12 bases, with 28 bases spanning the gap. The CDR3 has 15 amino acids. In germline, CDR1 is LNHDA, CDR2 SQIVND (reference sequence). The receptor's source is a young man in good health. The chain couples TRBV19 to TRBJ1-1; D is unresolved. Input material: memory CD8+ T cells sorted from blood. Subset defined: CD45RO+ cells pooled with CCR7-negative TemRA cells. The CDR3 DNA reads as TGTGCCAGTTCCCCGGGGAGTGTTCGGTCTTTGGCGTCTTTCTTT. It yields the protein CASSPGSVRSLASFF.